The sequence of this T cell receptor beta chain was determined in a study of T cell responses to AZD1222 COVID-19 vaccine. Study details: Timing groups of about 4 and about 12 weeks for second doses were pooled.

A remark on this clone: No antigen is known for it.

Whole-study results and caveats: Across the whole spike, CD4 TCRs peaked at regions 160-218 and 743-854. Clonal diversity was possibly underestimated, and the donors were mostly white British, with more females. In the spike-specific TCR repertoire, nearly half reportedly target unmutated variant regions.

Sequencing was performed with immunoSEQ multiplex PCR; in TCRdb, only in-frame clones are kept and a portion is missing. The sample has about 210,000 clones; 85% to 95% are singletons. CDR1 is LNHDA, CDR2 SQIVND, per germline (reference sequence). This CDR3 spans 18 amino acids. The trim removed 5 bases at V and 7 bases at J, leaving 15 bases unmatched. The receptor comes from an adult in good health. Sequencing used peripheral blood, obtained on day 0 of AZD1222 vaccination. The chain uses TRBV19 and TRBJ1-5; 12 bases match TRBD1. The CDR3 bases are TGTGCCAGTAGTGGGGGACAGGGGGCGCGCGGAGCGAGGCAGCCCCAGCATTTT. Protein sequence: CASSGGQGARGARQPQHF.